These T cell receptor beta chains were read from a single sample in a study of cytomegalovirus exposure and HLA in healthy donors. Produced via immunoSEQ multiplex PCR; TCRdb's table is partial and in-frame only. The sample lists a few hundred thousand clones; about 92% were seen once. The sample taken for sequencing was PBMCs. All receptors come from a woman in her twenties or thirties in good health and CMV-seronegative. Each CDR3 is given with its conserved first and last residue. A D gene is named only where the DNA matches it firmly.

CDR3 protein	CDR3 DNA	V gene	J gene	D gene
CASSLSPQAEQFF	TGTGCCAGCAGCTTGAGCCCTCAGGCTGAGCAGTTCTTC	TRBV7-3	TRBJ2-1	.
CASSVAGQETQYF	TGCGCCAGCAGTGTAGCGGGCCAAGAGACCCAGTACTTC	TRBV5-1	TRBJ2-5	TRBD2
CASSPTGTRNTGELFF	TGTGCCAGCAGTCCAACCGGGACTAGGAACACCGGGGAGCTGTTTTTT	TRBV27	TRBJ2-2	TRBD2
CASSQDPRGGLSNEQFF	TGTGCCAGCAGCCAAGACCCCCGGGGGGGACTTTCTAATGAGCAGTTCTTC	TRBV4-2	TRBJ2-1	TRBD2
CASRLRTSGISEQYF	TGTGCCAGCAGACTCCGGACTAGCGGGATAAGCGAGCAGTACTTC	TRBV28	TRBJ2-7	TRBD2
CASTPLRLSYNEQFF	TGTGCCAGCACACCCCTACGGCTCAGTTACAATGAGCAGTTCTTC	TRBV6-4	TRBJ2-1	.
CASSLDRRTTPYEQYF	TGTGCCAGCAGCTTAGACCGGCGGACTACACCCTACGAGCAGTACTTC	TRBV11-3	TRBJ2-7	.
CSVLRGETQYF	TGCAGCGTTCTCCGAGGAGAGACCCAGTACTTC	TRBV29-1	TRBJ2-5	.
CASSPWGQGPTRGELFF	TGTGCCAGCAGCCCCTGGGGCCAGGGCCCTACACGCGGGGAGCTGTTTTTT	TRBV5-6	TRBJ2-2	.
CASSLGTYEQYF	TGCGCCAGCAGCTTGGGGACGTACGAGCAGTACTTC	TRBV5-1	TRBJ2-7	.